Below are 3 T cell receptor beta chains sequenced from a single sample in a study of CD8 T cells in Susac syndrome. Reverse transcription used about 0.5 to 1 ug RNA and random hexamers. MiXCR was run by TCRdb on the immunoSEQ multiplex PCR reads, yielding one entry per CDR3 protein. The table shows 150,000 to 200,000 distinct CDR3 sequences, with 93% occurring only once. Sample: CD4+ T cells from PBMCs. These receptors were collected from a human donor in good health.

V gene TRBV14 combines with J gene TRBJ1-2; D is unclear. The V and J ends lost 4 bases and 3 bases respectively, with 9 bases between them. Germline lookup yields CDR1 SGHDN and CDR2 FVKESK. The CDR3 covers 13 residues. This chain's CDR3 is CASSPNMDYGYTF. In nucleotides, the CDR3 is TGTGCCAGCAGCCCTAATATGGACTATGGCTACACCTTC.

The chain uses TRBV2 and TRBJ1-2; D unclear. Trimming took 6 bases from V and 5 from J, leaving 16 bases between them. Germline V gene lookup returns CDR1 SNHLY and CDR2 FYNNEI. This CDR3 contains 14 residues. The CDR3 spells CASSRGPEEYGYTF. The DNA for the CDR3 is TGTGCCAGCAGCCGAGGACCGGAGGAGTATGGCTACACCTTC.

For the CDR3, the DNA is TGCAGCGTTGAACCCCCATCTCTGGGCTACACCTTC. Translated, it gives CSVEPPSLGYTF. The J gene is TRBJ1-2, the V gene TRBV29-1; D remains ambiguous. Per the germline V gene, CDR1 is SQVTM and CDR2 is ANQGSEA. The CDR3 extends over 12 amino acids. Trimming shortened V by 2 bases and J by 8 bases, and 12 bases separated the two germline ends.